Listed below are T cell receptor beta chains from one sample, sequenced in a study of blood T cell repertoires in COVID-19. Method: immunoSEQ multiplex PCR; TCRdb's copy keeps in-frame clones and lacks some. Of some 99,000 clones listed, 85% to 90% are singletons. Sequenced input: peripheral blood. The receptors were sampled from a human donor in a cohort sampled during active COVID-19. Each CDR3 is given with its conserved first and last residue. The D gene is left open where the match is weak. Only some rows state a clone size, as once, few, many or a class for expanded clones.

V gene	J gene	clone size	D gene	CDR3 protein	CDR3 DNA
TRBV5-1	TRBJ1-2	NA	TRBD1	CASSSPGTGGYGYTF	TGCGCCAGCAGCTCCCCCGGGACAGGGGGCTATGGCTACACCTTC
TRBV6-6	TRBJ1-1	NA	NA	CASRGVGNTEAFF	TGTGCCAGCAGAGGAGTAGGGAACACTGAAGCTTTCTTT
TRBV9	TRBJ2-7	NA	NA	CASRPPDRMNLTYEQYF	TGTGCCAGCAGGCCCCCCGACAGGATGAACTTAACCTACGAGCAGTACTTC
TRBV7-9	TRBJ2-1	NA	NA	CASRFSSSPGNEQFF	TGTGCCAGCAGGTTTAGCTCGTCCCCGGGTAATGAGCAGTTCTTC
TRBV24-1	TRBJ1-2	NA	NA	CATSDSSLLARGGYTF	TGTGCCACCAGTGATTCCTCCCTACTGGCGCGGGGTGGCTACACCTTC
TRBV7-9	TRBJ2-2	once	TRBD2	CASSSSGGTNTGELFF	TGTGCCAGCAGCTCGAGCGGGGGGACGAACACCGGGGAGCTGTTTTTT
TRBV5-1	TRBJ2-5	NA	NA	CASSTRQETQYF	TGCGCCAGCAGCACGAGGCAAGAGACCCAGTACTTC
TRBV21-1	TRBJ1-1	NA	NA	CASSRDRAIGEAFF	TGTGCCAGCAGTAGGGACAGGGCTATCGGTGAAGCTTTCTTT
TRBV15	TRBJ1-2	NA	NA	CATAFAPGVYYGYTF	TGTGCCACCGCCTTCGCCCCGGGGGTGTACTATGGCTACACCTTC
TRBV14	TRBJ1-6	NA	NA	CASSQAGLAKNSPLHF	TGTGCCAGCAGCCAAGCAGGGTTAGCCAAGAATTCACCCCTCCACTTT
TRBV5-6	TRBJ1-4	NA	NA	CASSFAGAAGTLFF	TGTGCCAGCAGCTTCGCAGGGGCCGCCGGGACGTTGTTTTTT
TRBV6-6	TRBJ2-5	NA	TRBD1	CASIRVDRGTGTQYF	TGTGCCAGCATACGAGTAGACAGGGGGACCGGGACCCAGTACTTC
TRBV21-1	TRBJ2-1	NA	NA	CASSKRASGISEQFF	TGTGCCAGCAGCAAAAGGGCTAGCGGGATCAGTGAGCAGTTCTTC
TRBV3-1/TRBV3-2	TRBJ1-2	NA	TRBD1	CASSPTKQGAYGYTF	TGTGCCAGCAGCCCGACGAAACAGGGGGCCTATGGCTACACCTTC
TRBV5-5	TRBJ1-1	NA	NA	CASSLLTVTEAFF	TGTGCCAGCAGCTTGCTCACAGTCACTGAAGCTTTCTTT
TRBV7-2	TRBJ2-1	NA	TRBD2	CASSLPGASGVREQFF	TGTGCCAGCAGCCTTCCCGGGGCTAGCGGGGTCAGGGAGCAGTTCTTC
TRBV11-3	TRBJ2-7	NA	NA	CASTLGDGSRGAYEQYF	TGTGCCAGCACACTCGGAGACGGATCTCGGGGTGCTTACGAGCAGTACTTC
TRBV6-5	TRBJ1-1	NA	NA	CASSFRRGNTEAFF	TGTGCCAGCAGTTTCCGACGAGGGAACACTGAAGCTTTCTTT
TRBV12-3/TRBV12-4	TRBJ1-3	NA	NA	CASRGAGNTIYF	TGTGCCAGCAGAGGGGCTGGAAACACCATATATTTT
TRBV9	TRBJ2-1	NA	TRBD2	CASSVDLAGVYNEQFF	TGTGCCAGCAGCGTAGACCTAGCGGGGGTTTACAATGAGCAGTTCTTC
TRBV11-3	TRBJ2-7	NA	NA	CASSLGHTYEQYF	TGTGCCAGCAGCCTTGGACATACGTACGAGCAGTACTTC
TRBV5-1	TRBJ1-2	NA	TRBD1	CASSLEGQGHGYTF	TGCGCCAGCAGTCTGGAGGGACAGGGCCATGGCTACACCTTC
TRBV5-1	TRBJ1-1	NA	NA	CASSLVAGTEAFF	TGCGCCAGCAGCTTGGTGGCGGGCACTGAAGCTTTCTTT
TRBV28	TRBJ2-7	once	TRBD2	CASTPGLASSYEQYF	TGTGCCAGCACGCCGGGACTAGCGTCATCCTACGAGCAGTACTTC
TRBV19	TRBJ2-7	NA	TRBD2	CASSISNTNFGGSYEQYF	TGTGCCAGTAGTATCTCCAATACTAACTTCGGGGGGAGCTACGAGCAGTACTTC
TRBV5-4	TRBJ2-7	NA	TRBD1	CASSPGQVYEQYF	TGTGCCAGCAGCCCGGGACAGGTCTACGAGCAGTACTTC
TRBV29-1	TRBJ1-1	NA	NA	CSVGSVRSTEAFF	TGCAGCGTTGGGAGCGTGAGGAGCACTGAAGCTTTCTTT
TRBV5-1	TRBJ1-1	NA	NA	CASSFEGVTEAFF	TGCGCCAGCAGCTTTGAGGGAGTCACTGAAGCTTTCTTT
TRBV9	TRBJ1-5	NA	NA	CASSAGGGGNQPQHF	TGTGCCAGCAGCGCCGGAGGGGGGGGCAATCAGCCCCAGCATTTT
TRBV7-2	TRBJ2-2	NA	NA	CASSLGRLGAAELFF	TGTGCCAGCAGCTTAGGCCGGCTAGGGGCGGCGGAGCTGTTTTTT
TRBV28	TRBJ1-1	NA	NA	CASSLRGGDTEAFF	TGTGCCAGCAGTTTAAGGGGTGGGGACACTGAAGCTTTCTTT
TRBV7-2	TRBJ2-5	NA	TRBD2	CASSLLPSGSKKETQYF	TGTGCCAGCAGCTTACTCCCTAGCGGGAGTAAAAAAGAGACCCAGTACTTC
TRBV3-1/TRBV3-2	TRBJ2-5	NA	TRBD2	CASSQELAGTGETQYF	TGTGCCAGCAGCCAAGAGCTAGCGGGGACCGGAGAGACCCAGTACTTC
TRBV9	TRBJ2-7	NA	NA	CASTPGSGSRYEQYF	TGTGCCAGCACCCCAGGCAGCGGGTCCCGTTACGAGCAGTACTTC
TRBV5-1	TRBJ1-1	NA	NA	CASSLASLGSFMNTEAFF	TGCGCCAGCAGCTTGGCCTCGTTAGGGAGCTTCATGAACACTGAAGCTTTCTTT
TRBV7-9	TRBJ2-5	NA	TRBD2	CASSLLAGGQETQYF	TGTGCCAGCAGCTTATTAGCGGGAGGGCAAGAGACCCAGTACTTC
TRBV7-9	TRBJ1-2	NA	TRBD1	CASSENLRGTGTTVYGYTF	TGTGCCAGCAGCGAGAACTTGAGGGGGACAGGGACAACGGTCTACGGCTACACCTTC
TRBV6-5	TRBJ1-2	NA	TRBD1	CASRDRGLGGYTF	TGTGCCAGCAGGGACAGGGGGCTAGGTGGCTACACCTTC
TRBV19	TRBJ2-5	NA	NA	CASSMKRETQYF	TGTGCCAGTAGTATGAAGAGAGAGACCCAGTACTTC
TRBV5-4	TRBJ1-1	NA	TRBD1	CASSLGRQGGTEAFF	TGTGCCAGCAGCTTGGGTAGACAGGGGGGAACTGAAGCTTTCTTT
TRBV5-4	TRBJ1-1	once	NA	CASSPPGLKNTEAFF	TGTGCCAGCAGCCCACCGGGACTGAAGAACACTGAAGCTTTCTTT
TRBV5-6	TRBJ2-1	NA	NA	CASSFYGVGEQFF	TGTGCCAGCAGCTTTTACGGGGTTGGCGAGCAGTTCTTC
TRBV7-2	TRBJ2-1	NA	NA	CASRGPISSYNEQFF	TGTGCCAGCAGGGGGCCAATTAGCTCCTACAATGAGCAGTTCTTC
TRBV9	TRBJ2-3	NA	TRBD2	CASSPSGSGGSTDTQYF	TGTGCCAGCAGCCCTAGCGGTAGCGGGGGGTCCACAGATACGCAGTATTTT
TRBV19	TRBJ2-7	once	TRBD1	CASSAPGQGNHEQYF	TGTGCCAGTAGTGCACCGGGACAGGGTAACCACGAGCAGTACTTC
TRBV28	TRBJ1-5	NA	NA	CASSRRGLGRSNQPQHF	TGTGCCAGCAGTCGGCGGGGTTTGGGGCGAAGCAATCAGCCCCAGCATTTT
TRBV27	TRBJ2-5	NA	TRBD1	CASSHPGQGKETQYF	TGTGCCAGCAGTCATCCGGGACAGGGCAAAGAGACCCAGTACTTC
TRBV3-1/TRBV3-2	TRBJ1-2	NA	NA	CASSQVAGGYTF	TGTGCCAGCAGCCAAGTAGCGGGGGGCTACACCTTC
TRBV12-3/TRBV12-4	TRBJ2-5	NA	NA	CASSRAETQYF	TGTGCCAGCAGCAGGGCCGAGACCCAGTACTTC
TRBV6-1	TRBJ2-3	NA	NA	CASSERGDTQYF	TGTGCCAGCAGTGAACGGGGGGATACGCAGTATTTT
TRBV11-3	TRBJ1-3	NA	TRBD1	CASSYRGTLNSGNTIYF	TGTGCCAGCAGCTACAGGGGGACACTCAACTCTGGAAACACCATATATTTT
TRBV7-9	TRBJ1-1	NA	TRBD1	CASSSGDRVGTEAFF	TGTGCCAGCAGCTCTGGGGACAGGGTAGGAACTGAAGCTTTCTTT
TRBV5-4	TRBJ1-3	NA	NA	CASSPETVSGNTIYF	TGTGCCAGCAGCCCAGAGACAGTTTCTGGAAACACCATATATTTT
TRBV6-1	TRBJ1-1	NA	NA	CASSEAVRQASGNTEAFF	TGTGCCAGCAGTGAAGCGGTTCGTCAGGCGAGCGGGAACACTGAAGCTTTCTTT
TRBV19	TRBJ2-7	NA	TRBD1	CASNQQGSYEQYF	TGTGCCAGTAATCAACAGGGGAGTTACGAGCAGTACTTC
TRBV6-5	TRBJ2-7	NA	TRBD2	CASSYGSGRSSYEQYF	TGTGCCAGCAGTTACGGAAGCGGGAGGTCCTCCTACGAGCAGTACTTC
TRBV21-1	TRBJ1-2	NA	NA	CASGHRADYGYTF	TGTGCCAGCGGTCACAGGGCGGACTATGGCTACACCTTC
TRBV28	TRBJ1-5	NA	TRBD1	CASSLGQGFRQPQHF	TGTGCCAGCAGTTTAGGACAGGGGTTTCGGCAGCCCCAGCATTTT